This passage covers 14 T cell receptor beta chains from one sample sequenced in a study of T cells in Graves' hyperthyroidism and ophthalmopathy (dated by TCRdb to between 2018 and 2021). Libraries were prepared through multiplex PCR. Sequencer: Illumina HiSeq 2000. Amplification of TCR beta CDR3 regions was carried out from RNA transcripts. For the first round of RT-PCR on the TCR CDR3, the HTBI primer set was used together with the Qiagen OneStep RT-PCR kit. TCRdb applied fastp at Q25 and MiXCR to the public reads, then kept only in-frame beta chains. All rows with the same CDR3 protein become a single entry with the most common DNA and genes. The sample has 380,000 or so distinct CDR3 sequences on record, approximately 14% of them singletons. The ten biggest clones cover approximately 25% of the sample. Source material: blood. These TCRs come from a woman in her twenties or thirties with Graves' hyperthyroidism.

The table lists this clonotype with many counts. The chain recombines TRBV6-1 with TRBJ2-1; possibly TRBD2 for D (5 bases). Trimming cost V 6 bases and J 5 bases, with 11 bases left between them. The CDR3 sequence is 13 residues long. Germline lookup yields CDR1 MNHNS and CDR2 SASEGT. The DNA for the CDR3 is TGTGCCAGCAGCCTCGGGGTCCACAATGAGCAGTTCTTC. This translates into CASSLGVHNEQFF.

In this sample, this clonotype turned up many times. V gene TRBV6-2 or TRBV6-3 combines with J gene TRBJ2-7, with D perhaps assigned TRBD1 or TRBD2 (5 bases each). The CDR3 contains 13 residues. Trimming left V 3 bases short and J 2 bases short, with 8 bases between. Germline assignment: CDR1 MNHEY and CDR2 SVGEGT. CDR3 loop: CASSYQGAYEQYF. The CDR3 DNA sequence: TGTGCCAGCAGTTATCAGGGAGCCTACGAGCAGTACTTC.

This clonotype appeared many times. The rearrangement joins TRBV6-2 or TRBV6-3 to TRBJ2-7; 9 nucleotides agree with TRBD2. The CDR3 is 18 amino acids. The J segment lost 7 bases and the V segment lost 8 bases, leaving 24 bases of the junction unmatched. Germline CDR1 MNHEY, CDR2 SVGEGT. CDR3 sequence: CASSEILKMAGGPGEQYF. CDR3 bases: TGTGCCAGCTCAGAAATACTCAAGATGGCGGGAGGGCCCGGGGAGCAGTACTTC.

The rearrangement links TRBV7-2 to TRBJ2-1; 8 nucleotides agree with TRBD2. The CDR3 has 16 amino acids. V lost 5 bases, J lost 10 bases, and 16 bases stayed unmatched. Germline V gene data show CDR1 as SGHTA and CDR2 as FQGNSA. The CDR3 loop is CASSPGGGGQSSEQFF. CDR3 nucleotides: TGTGCCAGCAGCCCGGGGGGGGGAGGGCAGTCTTCCGAGCAGTTCTTC. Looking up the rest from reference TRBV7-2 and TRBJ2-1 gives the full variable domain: GAGVSQSPSNKVTEKGKDVELRCDPISGHTALYWYRQSLGQGLEFLIYFQGNSAPDKSGLPSDRFSAERTGGSVSTLTIQRTQQEDSAVYLCASSPGGGGQSSEQFFGPGTRLTVL.

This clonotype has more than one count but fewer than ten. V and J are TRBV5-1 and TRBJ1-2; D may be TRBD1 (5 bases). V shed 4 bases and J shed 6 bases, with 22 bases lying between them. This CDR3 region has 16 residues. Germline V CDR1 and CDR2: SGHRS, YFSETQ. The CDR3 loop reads CASSRYRDHFGDGYTF. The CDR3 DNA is TGCGCCAGCAGCCGATACCGGGACCACTTTGGGGATGGCTACACCTTC. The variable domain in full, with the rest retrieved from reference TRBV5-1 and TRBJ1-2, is KAGVTQTPRYLIKTRGQQVTLSCSPISGHRSVSWYQQTPGQGLQFLFEYFSETQRNKGNFPGRFSGRQFSNSRSEMNVSTLELGDSALYLCASSRYRDHFGDGYTFGSGTRLTVV.

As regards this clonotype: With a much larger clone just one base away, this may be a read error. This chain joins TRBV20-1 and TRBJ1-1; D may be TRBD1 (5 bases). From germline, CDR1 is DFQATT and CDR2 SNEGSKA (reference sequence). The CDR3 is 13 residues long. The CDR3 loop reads CGPGRTYWSEAFF. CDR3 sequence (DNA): TGCGGGCCCGGGCGGACATACTGGTCTGAAGCTTTCTTT.

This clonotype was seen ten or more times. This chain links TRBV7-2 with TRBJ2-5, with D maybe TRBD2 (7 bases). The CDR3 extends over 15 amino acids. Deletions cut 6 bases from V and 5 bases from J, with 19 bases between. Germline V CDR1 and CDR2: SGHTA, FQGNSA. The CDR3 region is CASRRTGTGGETQYF. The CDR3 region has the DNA TGTGCCAGCAGACGCACAGGGACGGGGGGCGAGACCCAGTACTTC.

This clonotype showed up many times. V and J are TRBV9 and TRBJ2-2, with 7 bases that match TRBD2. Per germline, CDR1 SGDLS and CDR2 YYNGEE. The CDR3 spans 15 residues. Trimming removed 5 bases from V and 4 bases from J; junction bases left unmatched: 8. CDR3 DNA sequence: TGTGCCAGCAGTCTAGGACTAGATGTCACCGGGGAGCTGTTTTTT. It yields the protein CASSLGLDVTGELFF.

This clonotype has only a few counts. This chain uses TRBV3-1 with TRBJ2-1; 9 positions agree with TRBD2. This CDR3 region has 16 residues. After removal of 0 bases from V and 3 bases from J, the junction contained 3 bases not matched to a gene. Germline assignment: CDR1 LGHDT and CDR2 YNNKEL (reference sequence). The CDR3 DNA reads TGTGCCAGCAGCCAAGATGCACTAGCGGGCTACAATGAGCAGTTCTTC. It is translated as CASSQDALAGYNEQFF.

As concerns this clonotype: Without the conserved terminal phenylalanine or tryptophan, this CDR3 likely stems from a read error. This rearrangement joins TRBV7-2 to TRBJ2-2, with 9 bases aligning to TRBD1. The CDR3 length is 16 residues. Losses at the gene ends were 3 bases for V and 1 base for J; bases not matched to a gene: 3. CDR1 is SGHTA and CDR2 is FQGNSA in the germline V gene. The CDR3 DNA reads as TGTGCCAGCAGCTTCGGGACAGGGCTGAACACCGGGGAGCTGTTTGTT. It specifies CASSFGTGLNTGELFV.

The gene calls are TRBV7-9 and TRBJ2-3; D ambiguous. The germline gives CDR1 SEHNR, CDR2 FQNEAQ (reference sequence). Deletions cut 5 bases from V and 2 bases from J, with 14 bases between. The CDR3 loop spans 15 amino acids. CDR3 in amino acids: CASSDGFSNTDTQYF. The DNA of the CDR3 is TGTGCCAGCAGCGATGGATTTTCGAACACAGATACGCAGTATTTT.

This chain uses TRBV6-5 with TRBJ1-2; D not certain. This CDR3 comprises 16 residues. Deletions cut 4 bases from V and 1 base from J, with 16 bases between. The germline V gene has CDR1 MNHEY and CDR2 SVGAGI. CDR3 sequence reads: CASSSGVTLINYGYTF. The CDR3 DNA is TGTGCCAGCAGTTCCGGGGTCACCTTGATTAACTATGGCTACACCTTC.

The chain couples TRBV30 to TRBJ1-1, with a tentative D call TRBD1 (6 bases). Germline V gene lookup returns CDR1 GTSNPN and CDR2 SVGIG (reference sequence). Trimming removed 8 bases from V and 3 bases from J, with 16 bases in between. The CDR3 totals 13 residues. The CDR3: CARGRGGHTEAFF. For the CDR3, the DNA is TGTGCCCGAGGGAGGGGGGGACACACTGAAGCTTTCTTT.

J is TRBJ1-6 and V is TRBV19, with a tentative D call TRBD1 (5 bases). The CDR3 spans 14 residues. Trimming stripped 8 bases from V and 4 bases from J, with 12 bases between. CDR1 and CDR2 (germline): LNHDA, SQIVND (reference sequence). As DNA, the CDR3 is TGTGCCAGTGGAGACAGTTCTTATAATTCACCCCTCCACTTT. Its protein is CASGDSSYNSPLHF. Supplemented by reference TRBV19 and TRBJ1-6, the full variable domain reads DGGITQSPKYLFRKEGQNVTLSCEQNLNHDAMYWYRQDPGQGLRLIYYSQIVNDFQKGDIAEGYSVSREKKESFPLTVTSAQKNPTAFYLCASGDSSYNSPLHFGNGTRLTVT.